This passage covers 27 T cell receptor beta chains from one sample sequenced in a study of shared clonotypes between healthy human individuals (dated by TCRdb to about 2020). The library relied on the immunoSEQ multiplex PCR assay. Drawn from immuneACCESS, this table holds only the in-frame rearrangements with V and J called that TCRdb kept. Clones are partly lost; checked studies trace under half to an unresolved V gene and leave the rest unexplained. Present in this sample are some 1,400,000 clones, roughly 96% of which were seen just once. Roughly 1.2% of the sample comes from the top ten. Source material: naive CD4+ T cells sorted from blood. Explained via the paper, the cell subset or site label denotes: CD45RA+ positively selected. All receptors come from a man aged 30 to 45 in good health.

The V call is TRBV10-2, the J call TRBJ2-1, with D tentatively TRBD2 (6 bases). There are 16 residues in the CDR3. Trimming stripped 6 bases from V and 4 bases from J, with 19 bases between. From germline, CDR1 is WSHSY and CDR2 SAAADI. The CDR3 loop reads CASSLAPGLPYNEQFF. The CDR3 DNA reads as TGCGCCAGCAGCTTGGCCCCGGGACTTCCATACAATGAGCAGTTCTTC.

The V gene is TRBV18, the J gene TRBJ2-2, with 9 bases fitting TRBD2. Germline values: CDR1 KGHSH, CDR2 LQKENI. The CDR3 has 16 residues. After removal of 2 bases from V and 3 bases from J, the junction contained 4 bases not matched to a gene. DNA of the CDR3: TGTGCCAGCTCACCAATTAGCGGGGGATACACCGGGGAGCTGTTTTTT. Protein sequence: CASSPISGGYTGELFF.

This clone was seen once. This CDR3 is CASSPGGGQETQYF. The CDR3 nucleotides are TGTGCCAGCAGCCCGGGGGGAGGGCAAGAGACCCAGTACTTC. The V gene is TRBV9, the J gene TRBJ2-5; 7 bases are shared with TRBD2. Germline V gene lookup returns CDR1 SGDLS and CDR2 YYNGEE. The V and J ends lost 4 bases and 2 bases, in that order; junction bases with no gene match: 5. The CDR3 sequence is 14 residues long.

V gene TRBV28 combines with J gene TRBJ1-2; 9 nucleotides align to TRBD1. The V and J ends lost 5 bases and 8 bases, in that order; junction bases with no gene match: 12. The germline V gene encodes CDR1 MDHEN and CDR2 SYDVKM. The CDR3 has 15 residues. This CDR3 reads CASSNPLGQGPGYTF. Written as DNA, the CDR3 is TGTGCCAGCAGTAACCCCCTGGGACAGGGTCCCGGCTACACCTTC.

The chain has TRBV7-8 and TRBJ2-3; D is possibly TRBD2 (5 bases). The CDR3 extends over 15 amino acids. Trimming shortened V by 5 bases and J by 4 bases, and 16 bases separated the two germline ends. Germline values: CDR1 SGHVS, CDR2 FQNEAQ. CDR3 DNA: TGTGCCAGCAGCCTACTAGTGACGGGTGCAGATACGCAGTATTTT. This encodes CASSLLVTGADTQYF.

The V gene is TRBV18, the J gene TRBJ2-7, with D possibly TRBD1 on 5 matching bases. V lost 5 bases to trimming and J lost 0 bases, with 14 bases between them. Germline V gene data show CDR1 as KGHSH and CDR2 as LQKENI. The CDR3 is 15 residues long. The CDR3 reads CASSDPGLGSYEQYF. As DNA, the CDR3 is TGTGCCAGCTCAGACCCAGGGCTGGGCTCCTACGAGCAGTACTTC.

The chain is built from TRBV5-6 and TRBJ2-5; D is uncertain. Germline V CDR1 and CDR2: SGHDT, YYEEEE. The CDR3 has 13 amino acids. V was pared by 0 bases and J by 4 bases, with 7 bases between. CDR3 in amino acids: CASSLGSGETQYF. In DNA form, the CDR3 reads TGTGCCAGCAGCTTGGGTTCGGGAGAGACCCAGTACTTC. The full variable domain, in which reference TRBV5-6 and TRBJ2-5 provide the parts outside the CDR3, is DAGVTQSPTHLIKTRGQQVTLRCSPKSGHDTVSWYQQALGQGPQFIFQYYEEEERQRGNFPDRFSGHQFPNYSSELNVNALLLGDSALYLCASSLGSGETQYFGPGTRLLVL.

The chain couples TRBV29-1 to TRBJ2-5; 7 nucleotides match TRBD1. V gave up 5 bases and J gave up 1 base; unmatched junction bases: 7. Germline lookup yields CDR1 SQVTM and CDR2 ANQGSEA. The CDR3 is 14 residues long. The CDR3 protein is CSVRKGALQETQYF. In DNA form, the CDR3 reads TGCAGCGTTCGGAAGGGGGCCCTCCAAGAGACCCAGTACTTC.

The chain links TRBV2 to TRBJ2-3; D unresolved. Germline V gene data show CDR1 as SNHLY and CDR2 as FYNNEI. V was pared by 1 base and J by 1 base, with 9 bases between. There are 15 residues in the CDR3. CDR3 nucleotide sequence: TGTGCCAGCAGTGAAGAAGGGTTTGGCACAGATACGCAGTATTTT. Translating it yields CASSEEGFGTDTQYF.

The rearrangement joins TRBV11-2 to TRBJ2-1; 13 bases match TRBD2. J lost 8 bases, V lost 1 base, and 11 bases had no gene match. Germline V gene lookup returns CDR1 SGHAT and CDR2 FQNNGV. This CDR3 has 18 amino acids. CDR3 sequence: CASSLVGSRTSGSYEQFF. CDR3 DNA: TGTGCCAGCAGCTTAGTTGGGTCCCGGACTAGCGGGAGCTATGAGCAGTTCTTC.

The chain recombines TRBV14 with TRBJ2-7, with D hard to call. Germline-derived CDR1 and CDR2 are SGHDN and FVKESK. The CDR3 contains 13 residues. V shed 1 base and J shed 4 bases, with 8 bases lying between them. CDR3 loop: CASSQGGGYEQYF. In DNA form, the CDR3 reads TGTGCCAGCAGCCAAGGAGGCGGTTACGAGCAGTACTTC. Full variable domain (outside the CDR3, taken from reference TRBV14 and TRBJ2-7): EAGVTQFPSHSVIEKGQTVTLRCDPISGHDNLYWYRRVMGKEIKFLLHFVKESKQDESGMPNNRFLAERTGGTYSTLKVQPAELEDSGVYFCASSQGGGYEQYFGPGTRLTVT.

The chain's CDR3 is CAISESDLPGELFF. The CDR3 bases are TGTGCCATCAGTGAGTCGGATTTGCCAGGGGAGCTGTTTTTT. The rearrangement links TRBV10-3 to TRBJ2-2; D ambiguous. V was shortened by 0 bases and J by 8 bases, with 10 bases between the two germline ends. Germline V lookup: CDR1 ENHRY, CDR2 SYGVKD. The CDR3 totals 14 residues.

The J gene is TRBJ1-1, the V gene TRBV2; D remains unclear. Germline CDR1 and CDR2: SNHLY and FYNNEI. The germline V and J ends were trimmed by 1 base and 10 bases, with 7 bases remaining between them. This CDR3 is 11 amino acids long. The CDR3 here is CASSEGIGAFF. CDR3 coding DNA: TGTGCCAGCAGTGAAGGGATCGGAGCTTTCTTT.

The genes are TRBV6-6 and TRBJ2-7, with 11 bases that match TRBD1. The CDR3 runs to 12 residues. Germline values: CDR1 MNHNY, CDR2 SVGAGI (reference sequence). V shed 6 bases, J shed 9 bases, and the junction held 4 bases outside the gene matches. The CDR3 nucleotides are TGTGCCAGCAGCCCCGGACAGGGGGCGCAGTACTTC. Amino acid sequence: CASSPGQGAQYF.

To note about this clone: The same CDR3 also results from other DNA sequences found in this sample. V and J are TRBV27 and TRBJ1-1; D is unclear. V shed 4 bases and J shed 0 bases, with 6 bases lying between them. The CDR3 has 13 amino acids. CDR1 and CDR2 (germline): MNHEY, SMNVEV (reference sequence). The CDR3 here is CASSSRVNTEAFF. In nucleotides, the CDR3 is TGTGCCAGCAGTTCGAGGGTGAACACTGAAGCTTTCTTT.

The chain carries TRBV11-2 and TRBJ2-7, with D maybe TRBD1 (5 bases). The CDR3 contains 15 residues. The V gene lost 2 bases and the J gene lost 3 bases, with 14 bases spanning the gap. Per germline, CDR1 SGHAT and CDR2 FQNNGV. The DNA of the CDR3 is TGTGCCAGCAGCTTACGGGCAGGGCTTATCTACGAGCAGTACTTC. Protein product: CASSLRAGLIYEQYF.

The chain uses TRBV7-8 and TRBJ1-5; D gene uncertain. Germline V CDR1 and CDR2: SGHVS, FQNEAQ. Trimming shortened V by 5 bases and J by 7 bases, and 9 bases separated the two germline ends. This CDR3 is 12 amino acids long. The CDR3 region has the DNA TGTGCCAGCAGCCCATCGTCCCAGCCCCAGCATTTT. Its protein product is CASSPSSQPQHF.

The chain links TRBV7-2 to TRBJ2-7; D may be TRBD1 or TRBD2 (7 bases each). Trimming removed 4 bases from V and 11 bases from J, with 15 bases in between. Germline CDR1 SGHTA, CDR2 FQGNSA. The CDR3 is 12 amino acids. In DNA form, the CDR3 reads TGTGCCAGCAGCTCGACAGGGACTACGGAGTACTTC. Amino acids: CASSSTGTTEYF.

This chain connects TRBV10-3 to TRBJ2-3, with TRBD2 as a possible D gene (6 bases). Germline V gene lookup returns CDR1 ENHRY and CDR2 SYGVKD. The germline V and J ends were trimmed by 10 bases and 10 bases, with 39 bases remaining between them. CDR3 length equals 19 residues. CDR3 nucleotide sequence: TGTGCCACGACGACAGACCGGCGTTTACTAGCCGACAACCCGCCTGCGCAGTATTTT. It encodes CATTTDRRLLADNPPAQYF.

The sample holds one count of this clone. The rearrangement links TRBV19 to TRBJ2-5, with TRBD2 identical over 7 bases. V trimming: 7 bases; J trimming: 2 bases; junction bases outside the gene matches: 10. The CDR3 loop spans 15 amino acids. The germline V gene has CDR1 LNHDA and CDR2 SQIVND (reference sequence). For the CDR3, the DNA is TGTGCCAGTACCATGACTGGCGGGAGACAAGAGACCCAGTACTTC. Translation gives CASTMTGGRQETQYF.

DNA for the CDR3: TGCGCCAGCACCGAGGGGCTGGGATCCTACGAGCAGTACTTC. It encodes CASTEGLGSYEQYF. The genes are TRBV5-1 and TRBJ2-7, with D perhaps assigned TRBD1 or TRBD2 (5 bases each). The germline CDR1 and CDR2 sequences are SGHRS and YFSETQ. There are 14 residues in the CDR3. V lost 6 bases to trimming and J lost 1 base, with 14 bases between them.

J is TRBJ2-1 and V is TRBV6-6; weak D call: TRBD1 (6 bases). V lost 6 bases and J 5 bases, leaving 17 bases between the germline ends. This CDR3 region has 15 residues. CDR1 MNHNY and CDR2 SVGAGI come from the germline V gene (reference sequence). The CDR3 sequence is CASSLMRGGDNEQFF. CDR3 coding DNA: TGTGCCAGCAGCTTAATGAGAGGGGGTGACAATGAGCAGTTCTTC.

V is TRBV5-5 and J is TRBJ2-1, with 9 bases aligning to TRBD1. The length of the CDR3 is 15 residues. The J segment lost 3 bases and the V segment lost 3 bases, leaving 4 bases of the junction unmatched. The V gene's germline CDR1 is SGHKS and CDR2 YYEKEE (reference sequence). The CDR3: CASSSGQGSYNEQFF. DNA for the CDR3: TGTGCCAGCAGCTCAGGACAGGGGAGCTACAATGAGCAGTTCTTC.

The chain joins TRBV9 to TRBJ2-1, with a tentative D call TRBD2 (6 bases). The CDR3 is 15 amino acids. Germline values: CDR1 SGDLS, CDR2 YYNGEE. The germline V and J ends were trimmed by 0 bases and 10 bases, with 17 bases remaining between them. CDR3 residues: CASSVGPAKEGEQFF. CDR3 in DNA: TGTGCCAGCAGCGTAGGGCCTGCCAAGGAGGGGGAGCAGTTCTTC.

As for this clone: This sample also contains other DNA sequences that code for the same CDR3. This chain connects TRBV18 to TRBJ2-5; a possible D gene is TRBD2 (6 bases). The V end lost 1 base, the J end lost 1 base, and 7 bases lay between the germline ends. The CDR3 is made up of 14 amino acids. CDR1 is KGHSH and CDR2 is LQKENI in the germline V gene. CDR3 in amino acids: CASSPLGGQETQYF. The CDR3, as DNA: TGTGCCAGCTCACCACTCGGGGGCCAAGAGACCCAGTACTTC.

The V call is TRBV10-3, the J call TRBJ2-7; maybe TRBD2 (6 bases). Trimming cost V 7 bases and J 2 bases, with 15 bases left between them. The CDR3 is 14 amino acids. Germline CDR1 reads ENHRY; CDR2 reads SYGVKD. The CDR3 region is CAINDRLGTYEQYF. The CDR3 DNA reads TGTGCCATCAATGACAGACTAGGAACCTACGAGCAGTACTTC.

This chain uses TRBV5-6 with TRBJ1-1, with D hard to call. V was cut by 1 base and J by 7 bases, with 5 bases left in between. From germline, CDR1 is SGHDT and CDR2 YYEEEE. The CDR3 spans 11 residues. CDR3 coding DNA: TGTGCCAGCAGCTTGACGGGTGAAGCTTTCTTT. Translating gives CASSLTGEAFF.